The clone carrying this T cell receptor (beta chain) was seen only a few times. What it binds is not known. Amplifying from RNA transcripts, the study obtained TCR beta CDR3 regions. A first-round RT-PCR used HTBI primers, followed by a second-round multiplex PCR. TCRdb fed the multiplex PCR reads into MiXCR, producing one record per CDR3 protein. The data contain approximately 160,000 distinct CDR3 sequences, around 40% of them singletons. Germline lookup yields CDR1 KGHDR and CDR2 SFDVKD. The CDR3 covers 14 residues. The data derive from a study of Graves' ophthalmopathy and Graves' hyperthyroidism. Study summary: Before any treatment, peripheral blood was taken at the initial diagnosis. The study's findings and limits: The majority of expanded thyroid clonotypes above 0.001 frequency also occurred in blood. Discrimination between ophthalmopathy and stable hyperthyroidism by a 13-signature model showed about 88% sensitivity and 75% to 84% specificity.

The TCR was taken from a man aged 30 to 45 with Graves' ophthalmopathy. The material sequenced was peripheral blood. The chain is built from TRBV24-1 and TRBJ2-5, with TRBD2 as a possible D gene (5 bases). The DNA end favors TRBJ2-7, so the J call may be wrong. CDR3 protein: CATSGGQNPYEQYF. In DNA, the CDR3 is TGTGCCACCAGTGGAGGGCAGAACCCCTACGAGCAGTACTTC.